This entry lists 6 T cell receptor beta chains sequenced from one sample in a study of T cell repertoires in cytomegalovirus infection. TCRdb redid the calling of the reads with MiXCR, one entry per CDR3 protein. The sample has about 250,000 distinct CDR3 sequences; approximately 13% are singletons. The sample was PBMCs. These receptors all come from a human donor in good health (CMV status not recorded). Some clones in this sample may be carry-over from other donors' samples.

The gene calls are TRBV7-2 and TRBJ2-1; possible D gene TRBD1, 5 bases. V was pared by 0 bases and J by 6 bases, with 12 bases between. The CDR3 has 15 amino acids. Germline V lookup: CDR1 SGHTA, CDR2 FQGNSA. This chain's CDR3 is CASSLAVAQGNEQFF. Written as DNA, the CDR3 is TGTGCCAGCAGCTTAGCGGTAGCCCAGGGCAATGAGCAGTTCTTC. The entire variable domain, with the rest obtained from reference TRBV7-2 and TRBJ2-1, is as follows: GAGVSQSPSNKVTEKGKDVELRCDPISGHTALYWYRQSLGQGLEFLIYFQGNSAPDKSGLPSDRFSAERTGGSVSTLTIQRTQQEDSAVYLCASSLAVAQGNEQFFGPGTRLTVL.

There are many counts of this clonotype. The chain is built from TRBV7-3 and TRBJ1-6; TRBD1 might be the D (6 bases). CDR1 SGHTA and CDR2 FQGTGA come from the germline V gene. CDR3 size: 18 residues. Trimming took off 4 bases at V and 0 bases at J, with 16 bases between the two ends. The CDR3 bases are TGTGCCAGCAGCTCGCCGGGACACCTGAGCTCCTATAATTCACCCCTCCACTTT. Residues: CASSSPGHLSSYNSPLHF. The variable domain in full, with the rest retrieved from reference TRBV7-3 and TRBJ1-6, is GAGVSQTPSNKVTEKGKYVELRCDPISGHTALYWYRQSLGQGPEFLIYFQGTGAADDSGLPNDRFFAVRPEGSVSTLKIQRTERGDSAVYLCASSSPGHLSSYNSPLHFGNGTRLTVT.

The chain joins TRBV12-3 or TRBV12-4 to TRBJ1-1; D is unclear. Trimming cost V 2 bases and J 11 bases, with 21 bases left between them. CDR3 size: 15 residues. The CDR3 DNA sequence: TGTGCCAGCAGTTTATCTCCAACGGGAGCCAGAAGGGCTTTCTTT. Amino acids: CASSLSPTGARRAFF.

This clonotype was picked up many times. The V and J genes are TRBV7-2 and TRBJ1-2; D not resolved. Trimming shortened V by 5 bases and J by 5 bases, and 21 bases separated the two germline ends. This CDR3 is built from 16 residues. Looked up from germline, CDR1 is SGHTA and CDR2 is FQGNSA. CDR3 sequence: CASSLGPLSVDYGYTF. The CDR3, as DNA: TGTGCCAGCAGCCTTGGCCCGTTGAGCGTAGATTATGGCTACACCTTC.

This clonotype appeared a few times. The gene calls are TRBV5-6 and TRBJ1-5; 7 nucleotides agree with TRBD1. The CDR3 has 13 residues. Germline values: CDR1 SGHDT, CDR2 YYEEEE. V lost 4 bases to trimming and J lost 7 bases; unmatched junction nucleotides: 5. The CDR3 nucleotides read TGTGCCAGCAGCCAACAGGGGAGGCAGCCCCAGCATTTT. It encodes CASSQQGRQPQHF.

This clonotype was counted only a few times. The J gene is TRBJ2-1, the V gene TRBV7-2; TRBD1 matches at 9 bases. CDR3 length equals 14 residues. Trimming cost V 3 bases and J 8 bases; bases outside gene matches: 5. The germline CDR1 and CDR2 sequences are SGHTA and FQGNSA. This CDR3 reads CASSFQQGADEQFF. The CDR3 DNA reads TGTGCCAGCAGCTTCCAACAGGGGGCCGATGAGCAGTTCTTC.